These 3 T cell receptor beta chains were all obtained from the same sample, sequenced in a study of cytomegalovirus exposure and HLA in healthy donors. In the PCR, 60 Vbeta and 13 Jbeta primers were used. The data were produced by immunoSEQ multiplex PCR, yet TCRdb's version contains in-frame clones alone and is incomplete. This repertoire shows over 95,000 clones, around 77% found once; its top ten account for 5.4%. The sequenced sample consisted of PBMCs. These receptors all come from a woman younger than 45 in good health and CMV-seropositive.

This clone was observed once. The V call is TRBV9, the J call TRBJ2-3; unclear D gene. The CDR3 runs to 12 residues. Germline loops: CDR1 SGDLS, CDR2 YYNGEE. Trimming took 4 bases from V and 7 from J, leaving 10 bases between them. The CDR3 reads CASSPSGYTQYF. The CDR3 nucleotides are TGTGCCAGCAGCCCTAGTGGGTATACGCAGTATTTT.

V is TRBV30 and J is TRBJ2-1; 10 bases agree with TRBD2. Germline CDR1 and CDR2: GTSNPN and SVGIG (reference sequence). The CDR3 consists of 18 residues. J lost 1 base, V lost 3 bases, and 12 bases had no gene match. This CDR3 is CAWSARRTSGPSYNEQFF. CDR3 sequence (DNA): TGTGCCTGGAGCGCCCGGAGGACTAGCGGACCGTCCTACAATGAGCAGTTCTTC.

V usage is TRBV7-9 and J usage is TRBJ1-2, with TRBD1 matching over 10 bases. The CDR3 consists of 15 residues. Germline CDR1 and CDR2: SEHNR and FQNEAQ (reference sequence). Trimming removed 0 bases from V and 3 bases from J; junction bases left unmatched: 1. The CDR3 sequence: CASSLADRGYYGYTF. CDR3 bases: TGTGCCAGCAGCTTAGCGGACAGGGGGTACTATGGCTACACCTTC.